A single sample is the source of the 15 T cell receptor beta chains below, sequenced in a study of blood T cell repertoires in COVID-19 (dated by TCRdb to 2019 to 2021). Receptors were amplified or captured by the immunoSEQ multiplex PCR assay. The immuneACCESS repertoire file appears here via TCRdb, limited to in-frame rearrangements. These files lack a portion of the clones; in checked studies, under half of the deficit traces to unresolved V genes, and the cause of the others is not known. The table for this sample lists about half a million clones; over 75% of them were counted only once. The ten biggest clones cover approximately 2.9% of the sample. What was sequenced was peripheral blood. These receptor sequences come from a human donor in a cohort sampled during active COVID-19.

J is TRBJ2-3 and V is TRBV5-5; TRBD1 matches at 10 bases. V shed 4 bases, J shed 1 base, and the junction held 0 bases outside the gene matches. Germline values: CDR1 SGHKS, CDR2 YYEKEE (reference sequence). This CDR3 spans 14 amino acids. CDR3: CASSGTGGTDTQYF. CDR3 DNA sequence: TGTGCCAGCAGCGGGACAGGGGGCACAGATACGCAGTATTTT.

CDR3 sequence: CSLAVGNTEAFF. Written as DNA, the CDR3 is TGCAGCTTAGCGGTAGGGAACACTGAAGCTTTCTTT. The V gene is TRBV29-1, the J gene TRBJ1-1; D is ambiguous. Germline V gene sequence: CDR1 SQVTM, CDR2 ANQGSEA. V gave up 8 bases and J gave up 1 base, with 11 bases separating them. The CDR3 contains 12 residues. The variable domain in full, with the rest retrieved from reference TRBV29-1 and TRBJ1-1, is SAVISQKPSRDICQRGTSLTIQCQVDSQVTMMFWYRQQPGQSLTLIATANQGSEATYESGFVIDKFPISRPNLTFSTLTVSNMSPEDSSIYLCSLAVGNTEAFFGQGTRLTVV.

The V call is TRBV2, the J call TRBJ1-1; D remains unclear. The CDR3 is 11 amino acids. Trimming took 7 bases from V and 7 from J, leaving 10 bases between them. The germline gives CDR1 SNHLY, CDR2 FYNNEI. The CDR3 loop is CASTPGIEAFF. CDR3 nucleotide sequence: TGTGCCAGCACCCCGGGGATTGAAGCTTTCTTT.

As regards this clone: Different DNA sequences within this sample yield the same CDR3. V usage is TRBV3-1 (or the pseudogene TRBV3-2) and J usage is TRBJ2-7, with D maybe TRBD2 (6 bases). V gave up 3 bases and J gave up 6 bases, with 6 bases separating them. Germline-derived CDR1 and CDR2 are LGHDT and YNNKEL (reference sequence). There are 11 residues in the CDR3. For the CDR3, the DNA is TGTGCCAGCAGCCAGGGGGGCGAGCAGTACTTC. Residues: CASSQGGEQYF.

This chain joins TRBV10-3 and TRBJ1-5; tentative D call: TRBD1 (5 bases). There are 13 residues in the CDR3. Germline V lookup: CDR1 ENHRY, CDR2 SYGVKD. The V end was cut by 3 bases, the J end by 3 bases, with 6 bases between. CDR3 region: CAISDRDNQPQHF. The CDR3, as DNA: TGTGCCATCAGTGACAGGGACAATCAGCCCCAGCATTTT.

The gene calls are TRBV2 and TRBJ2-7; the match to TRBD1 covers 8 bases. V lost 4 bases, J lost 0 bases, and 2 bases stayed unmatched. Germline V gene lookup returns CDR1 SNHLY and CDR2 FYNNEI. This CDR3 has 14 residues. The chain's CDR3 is CASSGTGFSYEQYF. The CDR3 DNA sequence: TGTGCCAGCAGTGGGACAGGGTTCTCCTACGAGCAGTACTTC.

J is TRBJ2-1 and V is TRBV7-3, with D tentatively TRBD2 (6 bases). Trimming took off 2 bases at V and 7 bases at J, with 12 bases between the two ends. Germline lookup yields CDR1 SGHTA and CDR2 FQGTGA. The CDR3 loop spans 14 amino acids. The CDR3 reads CASSLELASNEQFF. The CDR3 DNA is TGTGCCAGCAGCTTAGAACTAGCCTCAAATGAGCAGTTCTTC.

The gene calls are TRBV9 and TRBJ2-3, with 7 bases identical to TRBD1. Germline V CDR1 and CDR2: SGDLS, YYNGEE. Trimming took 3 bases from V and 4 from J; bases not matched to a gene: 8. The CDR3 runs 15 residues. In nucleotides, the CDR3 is TGTGCCAGCAGCGAGTCAGGGGGTCCCCCAGATACGCAGTATTTT. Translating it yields CASSESGGPPDTQYF. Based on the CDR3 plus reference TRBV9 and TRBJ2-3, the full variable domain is DSGVTQTPKHLITATGQRVTLRCSPRSGDLSVYWYQQSLDQGLQFLIQYYNGEERAKGNILERFSAQQFPDLHSELNLSSLELGDSALYFCASSESGGPPDTQYFGPGTRLTVL.

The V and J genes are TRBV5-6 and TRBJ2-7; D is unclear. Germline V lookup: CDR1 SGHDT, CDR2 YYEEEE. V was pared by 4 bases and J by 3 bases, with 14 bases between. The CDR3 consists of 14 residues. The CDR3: CASSLGRLGYEQYF. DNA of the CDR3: TGTGCCAGCAGCCTGGGCAGACTGGGCTACGAGCAGTACTTC.

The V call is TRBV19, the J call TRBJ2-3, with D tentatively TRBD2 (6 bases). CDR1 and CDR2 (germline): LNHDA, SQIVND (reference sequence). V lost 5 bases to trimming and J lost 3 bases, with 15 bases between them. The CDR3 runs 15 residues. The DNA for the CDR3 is TGTGCCAGTAGTCCTTTAGCGGTTACGACAGATACGCAGTATTTT. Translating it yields CASSPLAVTTDTQYF.

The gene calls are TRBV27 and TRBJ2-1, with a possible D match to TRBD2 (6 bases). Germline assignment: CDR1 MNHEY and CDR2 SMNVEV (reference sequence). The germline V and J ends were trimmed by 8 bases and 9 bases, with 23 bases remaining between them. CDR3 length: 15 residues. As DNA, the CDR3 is TGTGCCAGCCGGGAGCGCCTCAACGGGCCAGGTGAGCAGTTCTTC. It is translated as CASRERLNGPGEQFF.

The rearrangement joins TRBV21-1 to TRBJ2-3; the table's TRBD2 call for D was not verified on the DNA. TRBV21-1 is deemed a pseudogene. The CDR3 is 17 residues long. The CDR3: CASSKGPAGNTTDTQYF. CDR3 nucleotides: TGTGCCAGCAGCAAAGGCCCCGCGGGAAACACCACAGATACGCAGTATTTT.

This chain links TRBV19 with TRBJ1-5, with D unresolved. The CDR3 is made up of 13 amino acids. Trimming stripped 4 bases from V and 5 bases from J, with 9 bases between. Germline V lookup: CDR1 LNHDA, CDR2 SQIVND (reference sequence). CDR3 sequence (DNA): TGTGCCAGTAGTACCAAGGAGGATCAGCCCCAGCATTTT. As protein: CASSTKEDQPQHF.

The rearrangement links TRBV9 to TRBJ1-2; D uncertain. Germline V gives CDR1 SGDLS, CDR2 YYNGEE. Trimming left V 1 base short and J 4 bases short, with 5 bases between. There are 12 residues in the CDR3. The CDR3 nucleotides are TGTGCCAGCAGCGTATACGGCTATGGCTACACCTTC. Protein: CASSVYGYGYTF.

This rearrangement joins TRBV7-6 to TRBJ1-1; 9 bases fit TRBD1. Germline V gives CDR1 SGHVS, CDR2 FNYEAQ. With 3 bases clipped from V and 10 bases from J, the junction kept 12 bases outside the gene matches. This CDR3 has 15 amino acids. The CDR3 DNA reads TGTGCCAGCAGCTTGGCTCCGGGACAGGGAGCTAGAGCTTTCTTT. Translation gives CASSLAPGQGARAFF.